This TCR beta chain stems from a study of blood T cell repertoires in COVID-19. Study background: There were acute and convalescent COVID-19 samples, and they came from the United States, Italy and Spain. PBMCs, B-cell-depleted T cells, or T cells were the source of the cDNA or gDNA that made up the material.

How the authors handled the data: Reference gene primer amplification gave nucleated cell count estimates. Sequencing used immunoSEQ multiplex PCR; TCRdb keeps in-frame clones, though not all of them. Clonal size and the V and J genes are those of that table, whereas D and trimming came from the DNA. The table has around 190,000 clones, 70% to 90% seen once. The material sequenced was peripheral blood. The clonotype originates from a young man with acute or convalescent COVID-19.

CDR3 bases: TGTGCCAGCAGCCGACGGACAGGGGAAGAAAAACTGTTTTTT. It is translated as CASSRRTGEEKLFF. The chain employs TRBV6-5 and TRBJ1-4; 9 bases align to TRBD1. This CDR3 is 14 amino acids long. The germline CDR1 and CDR2 sequences are MNHEY and SVGAGI. Unmatched junction bases numbered 7, after V lost 6 bases and J lost 8 bases.